These T cell receptor beta chains were read from a single sample in a study of vaccination effects on CD4 cells after COVID-19. These receptors are not linked to any known antigen. Profiled with immunoSEQ multiplex PCR; TCRdb holds only in-frame clones, not every one. Of about 12,000 clones in the sample, roughly 71% are singletons; the top ten hold more than 8%. Sequencing was performed on CD4+ T cells from PBMCs cultured with SARS-CoV-2 spike peptides, taken after COVID-19 vaccination. These TCRs come from a human donor who received a COVID-19 vaccine. The CDR3 runs from the conserved cysteine through the conserved F or W. A D gene is named only where the DNA matches it firmly. Clone size is shown for a subset of rows, as once, few, many or a class of expanded clone.

clone size: medium-sized; V gene: TRBV11-3; D gene: -; J gene: TRBJ2-7; CDR3 protein: CASSSGLAYEQYF; CDR3 DNA: TGTGCCAGCAGCTCAGGGCTGGCCTACGAGCAGTACTTC
clone size: few; V gene: TRBV19; D gene: -; J gene: TRBJ1-2; CDR3 protein: CASSISPGGVSYGYTF; CDR3 DNA: TGTGCCAGTAGTATATCCCCGGGGGGTGTAAGCTATGGCTACACCTTC
clone size: -; V gene: TRBV20-1; D gene: -; J gene: TRBJ2-4; CDR3 protein: CSASKGGKNIQYF; CDR3 DNA: TGCAGTGCTAGTAAGGGGGGCAAAAACATTCAGTACTTC
clone size: -; V gene: TRBV5-4; D gene: TRBD1; J gene: TRBJ2-3; CDR3 protein: CASSPGTGGTDTQYF; CDR3 DNA: TGTGCCAGCAGCCCCGGGACAGGAGGGACAGATACGCAGTATTTT
clone size: -; V gene: TRBV12-3/TRBV12-4; D gene: -; J gene: TRBJ2-7; CDR3 protein: CASSLGQTYEQYF; CDR3 DNA: TGTGCCAGCAGTTTGGGGCAGACCTACGAGCAGTACTTC
clone size: large; V gene: TRBV6-5; D gene: -; J gene: TRBJ1-2; CDR3 protein: CASSYGDGTIGYTF; CDR3 DNA: TGTGCCAGCAGTTACGGGGACGGAACTATTGGCTACACCTTC
clone size: -; V gene: TRBV30; D gene: -; J gene: TRBJ1-1; CDR3 protein: CAWSAYRVLNTEAFF; CDR3 DNA: TGTGCCTGGAGTGCATACAGGGTCTTAAACACTGAAGCTTTCTTT
clone size: few; V gene: TRBV28; D gene: -; J gene: TRBJ1-2; CDR3 protein: CASRTVLYGYTF; CDR3 DNA: TGTGCCAGCAGGACAGTCCTCTATGGCTACACCTTC
clone size: -; V gene: TRBV7-8; D gene: -; J gene: TRBJ1-4; CDR3 protein: CASSPRGVPFPPATNEKLFF; CDR3 DNA: TGTGCCAGCAGCCCGAGGGGAGTGCCCTTCCCGCCGGCAACTAATGAAAAACTGTTTTTT
clone size: -; V gene: TRBV29-1; D gene: TRBD1; J gene: TRBJ1-1; CDR3 protein: CSVGQGAPEAFF; CDR3 DNA: TGCAGCGTTGGACAGGGAGCCCCTGAAGCTTTCTTT
clone size: -; V gene: TRBV19; D gene: TRBD1; J gene: TRBJ1-4; CDR3 protein: CASSIMGQGGEKLFF; CDR3 DNA: TGTGCCAGTAGTATAATGGGACAGGGAGGGGAAAAACTGTTTTTT
clone size: -; V gene: TRBV28; D gene: -; J gene: TRBJ1-2; CDR3 protein: CASSGSHWSGYTF; CDR3 DNA: TGTGCCAGCAGTGGCAGCCACTGGAGTGGCTACACCTTC
clone size: -; V gene: TRBV6-4; D gene: -; J gene: TRBJ2-1; CDR3 protein: CASSALAGSHNEQFF; CDR3 DNA: TGTGCCAGCAGTGCCCTAGCAGGGTCCCACAATGAGCAGTTCTTC
clone size: -; V gene: TRBV6-5; D gene: -; J gene: TRBJ2-4; CDR3 protein: CASSSGNIQYF; CDR3 DNA: TGTGCCAGCAGTTCCGGAAACATTCAGTACTTC
clone size: -; V gene: TRBV7-2; D gene: -; J gene: TRBJ1-2; CDR3 protein: CASSFGGLWGYTF; CDR3 DNA: TGTGCCAGCAGCTTTGGAGGCCTCTGGGGCTACACCTTC
clone size: -; V gene: TRBV20-1; D gene: -; J gene: TRBJ2-1; CDR3 protein: CSASRGGEQFF; CDR3 DNA: TGCAGTGCTTCCAGGGGAGGGGAGCAGTTCTTC
clone size: large; V gene: TRBV19; D gene: TRBD1; J gene: TRBJ1-2; CDR3 protein: CASSIRQGGLNYGYTF; CDR3 DNA: TGTGCCAGTAGTATCCGCCAGGGGGGTTTAAACTATGGCTACACCTTC
clone size: -; V gene: TRBV24-1; D gene: -; J gene: TRBJ2-5; CDR3 protein: CATTVGAGRCEAQYF; CDR3 DNA: TGTGCCACCACCGTGGGAGCAGGGAGATGTGAGGCCCAGTACTTC
clone size: -; V gene: TRBV6-5; D gene: TRBD1; J gene: TRBJ1-1; CDR3 protein: CASSYHRTGGAFF; CDR3 DNA: TGTGCCAGCAGTTACCACAGGACAGGGGGAGCTTTCTTT
clone size: -; V gene: TRBV2; D gene: -; J gene: TRBJ2-7; CDR3 protein: CASSENFGYEQYF; CDR3 DNA: TGTGCCAGCAGTGAAAACTTCGGCTACGAGCAGTACTTC
clone size: -; V gene: TRBV12-3/TRBV12-4; D gene: TRBD1; J gene: TRBJ1-5; CDR3 protein: CASRTGKFQPQHF; CDR3 DNA: TGTGCCAGCAGGACAGGGAAATTTCAGCCCCAGCATTTT
clone size: once; V gene: TRBV4-1; D gene: TRBD1; J gene: TRBJ1-3; CDR3 protein: CASSQTGAFSGNTIYF; CDR3 DNA: TGCGCCAGCAGCCAGACAGGGGCCTTCTCTGGAAACACCATATATTTT
clone size: medium-sized; V gene: TRBV11-2; D gene: -; J gene: TRBJ1-4; CDR3 protein: CASSPLDSTTNEKLFF; CDR3 DNA: TGTGCCAGCAGCCCCCTGGACAGTACCACTAATGAAAAACTGTTTTTT
clone size: -; V gene: TRBV19; D gene: -; J gene: TRBJ2-1; CDR3 protein: CASSGRGYNEQFF; CDR3 DNA: TGTGCCAGTAGTGGGCGGGGTTACAATGAGCAGTTCTTC
clone size: -; V gene: TRBV18; D gene: -; J gene: TRBJ1-6; CDR3 protein: CASSTNNSPLHF; CDR3 DNA: TGTGCCAGCTCAACCAATAATTCACCCCTCCACTTT
clone size: medium-sized; V gene: TRBV30; D gene: -; J gene: TRBJ1-6; CDR3 protein: CAWSGEGGSSYNSPLHF; CDR3 DNA: TGTGCCTGGAGTGGGGAGGGGGGGAGCTCCTATAATTCACCCCTCCACTTT
clone size: medium-sized; V gene: TRBV5-5; D gene: -; J gene: TRBJ2-2; CDR3 protein: CASSMELTGELFF; CDR3 DNA: TGTGCCAGCAGTATGGAGCTCACCGGGGAGCTGTTTTTT
clone size: -; V gene: TRBV2; D gene: -; J gene: TRBJ2-1; CDR3 protein: CASSEIHYNEQFF; CDR3 DNA: TGTGCCAGCAGTGAGATCCACTACAATGAGCAGTTCTTC
clone size: -; V gene: TRBV18; D gene: TRBD2; J gene: TRBJ2-5; CDR3 protein: CASSLSSSGSRETQYF; CDR3 DNA: TGTGCCAGCTCACTTTCCTCTAGCGGGAGTAGAGAGACCCAGTACTTC
clone size: -; V gene: TRBV4-1; D gene: -; J gene: TRBJ1-1; CDR3 protein: CASSQVRSRLNTEAFF; CDR3 DNA: TGCGCCAGCAGCCAAGTTAGGTCACGGCTGAACACTGAAGCTTTCTTT
clone size: -; V gene: TRBV7-9; D gene: TRBD2; J gene: TRBJ2-1; CDR3 protein: CASSSAYGLAGRNEQFF; CDR3 DNA: TGTGCCAGCAGCTCTGCATATGGACTAGCGGGAAGGAATGAGCAGTTCTTC
clone size: -; V gene: TRBV3-1/TRBV3-2; D gene: -; J gene: TRBJ1-2; CDR3 protein: CASSQSDGGGYTF; CDR3 DNA: TGTGCCAGCAGCCAATCGGATGGTGGTGGCTACACCTTC
clone size: -; V gene: TRBV3-1/TRBV3-2; D gene: -; J gene: TRBJ2-5; CDR3 protein: CASSQDLETQYF; CDR3 DNA: TGTGCCAGCAGCCAAGATCTCGAGACCCAGTACTTC
clone size: -; V gene: TRBV7-8; D gene: -; J gene: TRBJ2-7; CDR3 protein: CASSPHWGSYEQYF; CDR3 DNA: TGTGCCAGCAGCCCCCACTGGGGGTCCTACGAGCAGTACTTC
clone size: once; V gene: TRBV3-1/TRBV3-2; D gene: TRBD1; J gene: TRBJ1-2; CDR3 protein: CASSPLRDRNYGYTF; CDR3 DNA: TGTGCCAGCAGTCCCCTCCGGGACAGGAACTATGGCTACACCTTC
clone size: -; V gene: TRBV11-2; D gene: -; J gene: TRBJ1-6; CDR3 protein: CASSRDGSYNSPLHF; CDR3 DNA: TGTGCCAGCAGCAGAGACGGCTCCTATAATTCACCCCTCCACTTT
clone size: once; V gene: TRBV28; D gene: -; J gene: TRBJ2-2; CDR3 protein: CASSLSGAGELFF; CDR3 DNA: TGTGCCAGCAGTTTATCGGGGGCCGGGGAGCTGTTTTTT
clone size: few; V gene: TRBV3-1/TRBV3-2; D gene: -; J gene: TRBJ1-5; CDR3 protein: CASSQDGEKPQHF; CDR3 DNA: TGTGCCAGCAGCCAAGATGGCGAGAAGCCCCAGCATTTT
clone size: -; V gene: TRBV27; D gene: TRBD1; J gene: TRBJ2-1; CDR3 protein: CASRPDRGLRTYNEQFF; CDR3 DNA: TGTGCCAGCAGGCCGGACAGGGGCCTTAGGACCTACAATGAGCAGTTCTTC
clone size: -; V gene: TRBV7-6; D gene: -; J gene: TRBJ1-2; CDR3 protein: CASSAGLNYGYTF; CDR3 DNA: TGTGCCAGCAGCGCGGGACTTAACTATGGCTACACCTTC
clone size: medium-sized; V gene: TRBV28; D gene: -; J gene: TRBJ1-5; CDR3 protein: CASSLRRGASYSNQPQHF; CDR3 DNA: TGTGCCAGCAGTTTAAGGAGGGGCGCCTCTTATAGCAATCAGCCCCAGCATTTT
clone size: few; V gene: TRBV3-1/TRBV3-2; D gene: TRBD2; J gene: TRBJ2-5; CDR3 protein: CASSQSGRRARKTQYF; CDR3 DNA: TGTGCCAGCAGCCAGAGCGGGAGGAGGGCGCGGAAGACCCAGTACTTC
clone size: -; V gene: TRBV10-3; D gene: TRBD2; J gene: TRBJ2-3; CDR3 protein: CAISPGGPTSTDTQYF; CDR3 DNA: TGTGCCATCTCCCCGGGAGGGCCTACTAGCACAGATACGCAGTATTTT
clone size: once; V gene: TRBV3-1/TRBV3-2; D gene: -; J gene: TRBJ2-5; CDR3 protein: CASSQVAETQYF; CDR3 DNA: TGTGCCAGCAGCCAAGTCGCAGAGACCCAGTACTTC
clone size: -; V gene: TRBV20-1; D gene: TRBD2; J gene: TRBJ2-1; CDR3 protein: CSASPTLSGGTYNEQFF; CDR3 DNA: TGCAGTGCTAGTCCGACCTTAAGCGGGGGGACCTACAATGAGCAGTTCTTC
clone size: -; V gene: TRBV18; D gene: -; J gene: TRBJ2-1; CDR3 protein: CASSPGQGIGDEQFF; CDR3 DNA: TGTGCCAGCTCACCAGGGCAGGGAATCGGCGATGAGCAGTTCTTC
clone size: -; V gene: TRBV1; D gene: -; J gene: TRBJ1-4; CDR3 protein: CTSSQFWEKLFF; CDR3 DNA: TGCACCAGCAGCCAATTCTGGGAAAAACTGTTTTTT
clone size: -; V gene: TRBV3-1/TRBV3-2; D gene: -; J gene: TRBJ2-1; CDR3 protein: CASSPPGNEQFF; CDR3 DNA: TGTGCCAGCAGCCCCCCCGGCAATGAGCAGTTCTTC
clone size: -; V gene: TRBV24-1; D gene: -; J gene: TRBJ2-7; CDR3 protein: CATSDSRSGAYEQYF; CDR3 DNA: TGTGCCACCAGTGATTCTAGGAGTGGGGCCTACGAGCAGTACTTC
clone size: -; V gene: TRBV18; D gene: -; J gene: TRBJ1-2; CDR3 protein: CASSPPVVGGYTF; CDR3 DNA: TGTGCCAGCTCACCACCGGTCGTGGGCGGCTACACCTTC
clone size: once; V gene: TRBV19; D gene: TRBD1; J gene: TRBJ1-2; CDR3 protein: CASSLSQGPVGYTF; CDR3 DNA: TGTGCCAGTAGTTTGTCACAGGGGCCGGTTGGCTACACCTTC
clone size: once; V gene: TRBV19; D gene: TRBD1; J gene: TRBJ2-7; CDR3 protein: CAGRRQGGPTKQYF; CDR3 DNA: TGTGCCGGAAGACGACAGGGTGGCCCTACGAAGCAGTACTTC
clone size: -; V gene: TRBV6-4; D gene: -; J gene: TRBJ2-2; CDR3 protein: CASSDGIESGELFF; CDR3 DNA: TGTGCCAGCAGTGACGGGATTGAGTCCGGGGAGCTGTTTTTT
clone size: once; V gene: TRBV29-1; D gene: -; J gene: TRBJ1-5; CDR3 protein: CSVGQNSNQPQHF; CDR3 DNA: TGCAGCGTTGGGCAGAATAGCAATCAGCCCCAGCATTTT
clone size: -; V gene: TRBV13; D gene: -; J gene: TRBJ2-5; CDR3 protein: CASRAPWPGTQETQYF; CDR3 DNA: TGTGCCAGCAGGGCCCCCTGGCCGGGAACACAAGAGACCCAGTACTTC
clone size: few; V gene: TRBV27; D gene: TRBD2; J gene: TRBJ2-7; CDR3 protein: CASSLLAGNYEQYF; CDR3 DNA: TGTGCCAGCAGTTTACTAGCGGGGAACTACGAGCAGTACTTC
clone size: medium-sized; V gene: TRBV14; D gene: TRBD1; J gene: TRBJ1-2; CDR3 protein: CASSRRQGALYGYTF; CDR3 DNA: TGTGCCAGCAGCCGGAGACAGGGGGCCCTCTATGGCTACACCTTC
clone size: -; V gene: TRBV3-1/TRBV3-2; D gene: -; J gene: TRBJ1-3; CDR3 protein: CASSQEGVIGEARNTIYF; CDR3 DNA: TGTGCCAGCAGCCAAGAAGGGGTAATTGGAGAGGCTCGGAACACCATATATTTT